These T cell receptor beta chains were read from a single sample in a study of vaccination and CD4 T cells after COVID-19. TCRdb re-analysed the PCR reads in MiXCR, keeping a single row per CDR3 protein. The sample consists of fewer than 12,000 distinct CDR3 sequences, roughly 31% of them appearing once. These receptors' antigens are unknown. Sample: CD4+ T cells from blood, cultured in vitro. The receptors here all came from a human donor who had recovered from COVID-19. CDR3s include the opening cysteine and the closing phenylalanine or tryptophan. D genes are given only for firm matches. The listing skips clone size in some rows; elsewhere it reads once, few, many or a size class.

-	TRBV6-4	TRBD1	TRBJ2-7	CASARDRGFEQYF	TGTGCCAGCGCCCGGGACAGGGGTTTCGAGCAGTACTTC
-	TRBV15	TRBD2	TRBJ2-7	CATSRSGTSGNREQYF	TGTGCCACCAGCAGATCGGGGACTAGCGGGAATCGCGAGCAGTACTTC
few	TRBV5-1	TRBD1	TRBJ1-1	CASTTGGTNTEAFF	TGCGCCAGCACGACAGGGGGCACGAACACTGAAGCTTTCTTT
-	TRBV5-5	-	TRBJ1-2	CASSLDTRYTF	TGTGCCAGCAGCTTGGACACCAGGTACACCTTC
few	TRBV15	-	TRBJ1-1	CATSRDFWAENTEAFF	TGTGCCACCAGCAGAGATTTCTGGGCAGAGAACACTGAAGCTTTCTTT
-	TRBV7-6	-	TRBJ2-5	CASSLGYQETQYF	TGTGCCAGCAGCTTAGGGTACCAAGAGACCCAGTACTTC
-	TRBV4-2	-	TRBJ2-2	CASSQGLGELFF	TGTGCCAGCAGCCAAGGCCTCGGGGAGCTGTTTTTT
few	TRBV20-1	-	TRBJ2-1	CSARDNVRGRHNEQFF	TGCAGTGCTAGAGATAATGTGAGGGGTCGGCACAATGAGCAGTTCTTC
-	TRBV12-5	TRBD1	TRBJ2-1	CASGLDRAHEQFF	TGTGCTAGTGGCCTGGACAGGGCCCATGAGCAGTTCTTC
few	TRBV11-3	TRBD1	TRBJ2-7	CASSLEGQGLYEQYF	TGTGCCAGCAGCTTAGAAGGACAGGGCCTCTACGAGCAGTACTTC
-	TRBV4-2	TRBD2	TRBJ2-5	CASSQAGLAGLAGETQYF	TGTGCCAGCAGCCAAGCCGGACTAGCGGGTTTAGCAGGGGAGACCCAGTACTTC
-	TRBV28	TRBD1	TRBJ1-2	CASSLPGQIYGYTF	TGTGCCAGCAGTTTGCCGGGACAGATTTATGGCTACACCTTC
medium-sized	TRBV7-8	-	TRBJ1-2	CASSLVQGSGYTF	TGTGCCAGCAGCTTAGTCCAGGGAAGTGGCTACACCTTC
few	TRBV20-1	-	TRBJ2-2	CSASGGLGELFF	TGCAGTGCGTCGGGCGGTTTGGGGGAGCTGTTTTTT
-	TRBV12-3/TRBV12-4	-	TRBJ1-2	CASSFSQGHYGYTF	TGTGCCAGCAGTTTTAGCCAGGGACACTATGGCTACACCTTC
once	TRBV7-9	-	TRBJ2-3	CASSLSGTYIAEADTQYF	TGTGCCAGCAGCTTATCGGGGACTTATATCGCAGAGGCAGATACGCAGTATTTT
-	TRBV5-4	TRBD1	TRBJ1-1	CASSSIDRAGAEAFF	TGTGCCAGCAGCTCTATTGACAGGGCAGGCGCTGAAGCTTTCTTT
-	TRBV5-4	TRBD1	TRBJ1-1	CASSGQGVEAFF	TGTGCCAGCAGCGGACAGGGGGTTGAAGCTTTCTTT
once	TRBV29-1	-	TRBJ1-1	CSGRWSTEAFF	TGCAGCGGCCGGTGGAGCACTGAAGCTTTCTTT
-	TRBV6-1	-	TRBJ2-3	CASNQGGGRADTQYF	TGTGCCAGCAACCAGGGGGGCGGGAGAGCAGATACGCAGTATTTT
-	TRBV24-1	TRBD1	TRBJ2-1	CATSDWNRDRFYNEQFF	TGTGCCACCAGTGATTGGAACCGGGACAGGTTTTACAATGAGCAGTTCTTC
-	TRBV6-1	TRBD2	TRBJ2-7	CASSLNSGGGAYEQYF	TGTGCCAGCAGCCTCAATAGCGGGGGCGGCGCCTACGAGCAGTACTTC
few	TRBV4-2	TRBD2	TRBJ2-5	CASSLAGGVETQYF	TGTGCCAGCAGTCTAGCGGGGGGGGTGGAGACCCAGTACTTC
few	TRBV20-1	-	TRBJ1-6	CSARQNLATSPLHF	TGCAGTGCTAGACAAAATCTAGCAACTTCACCCCTCCACTTT
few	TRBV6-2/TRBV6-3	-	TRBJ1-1	CASIPRMAAGNTEAFF	TGTGCCAGCATCCCCCGGATGGCGGCCGGGAACACTGAAGCTTTCTTT
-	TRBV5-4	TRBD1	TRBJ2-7	CASSLGGTAYEQYF	TGTGCCAGCAGCTTGGGAGGGACAGCCTACGAGCAGTACTTC
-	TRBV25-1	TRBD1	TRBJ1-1	CASSVTTGRGTEAFF	TGTGCCAGCAGTGTAACGACAGGGAGGGGCACTGAAGCTTTCTTT
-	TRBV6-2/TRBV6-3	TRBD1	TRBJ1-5	CASSSPDRGEQPQHF	TGTGCCAGCAGCTCCCCGGACAGGGGCGAACAGCCCCAGCATTTT
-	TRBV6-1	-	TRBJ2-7	CASSESGPNYEQYF	TGTGCCAGCAGCGAAAGCGGGCCAAACTACGAGCAGTACTTC
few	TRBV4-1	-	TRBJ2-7	CASSQEYEQYF	TGCGCCAGCAGCCAAGAATACGAGCAGTACTTC
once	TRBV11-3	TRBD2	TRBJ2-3	CASTGGVKDTQYF	TGTGCCAGCACGGGGGGAGTGAAAGATACGCAGTATTTT
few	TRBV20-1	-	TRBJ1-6	CSARDLSSSYNSPLHF	TGCAGTGCTAGAGATCTGAGTAGCTCCTATAATTCACCCCTCCACTTT
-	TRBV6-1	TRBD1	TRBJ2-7	CASSQHETGERYEQYF	TGTGCCAGCAGCCAACACGAGACAGGGGAAAGATACGAGCAGTACTTC
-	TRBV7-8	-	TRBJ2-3	CASSYDRQVRGTQYF	TGTGCCAGCAGTTACGACCGACAGGTGCGCGGTACGCAGTATTTT
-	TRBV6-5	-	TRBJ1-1	CASSYSRGAGMNTEAFF	TGTGCCAGCAGTTACTCGAGGGGGGCAGGGATGAACACTGAAGCTTTCTTT
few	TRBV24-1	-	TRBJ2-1	CATSPGPSSYNEQFF	TGTGCCACCAGCCCGGGACCCAGCTCCTACAATGAGCAGTTCTTC
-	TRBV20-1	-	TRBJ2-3	CSARTGADTQYF	TGCAGTGCTCGTACAGGTGCTGATACGCAGTATTTT
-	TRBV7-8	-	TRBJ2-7	CASSRNGVSYEQYF	TGTGCCAGCAGCCGAAATGGGGTTTCGTACGAGCAGTACTTC
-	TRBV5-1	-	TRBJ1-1	CASSSYGAEAFF	TGCGCCAGCAGCTCCTACGGCGCTGAAGCTTTCTTT
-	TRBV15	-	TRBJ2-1	CATSRDRGVGNEQFF	TGTGCCACCAGCAGAGACAGGGGGGTAGGGAATGAGCAGTTCTTC
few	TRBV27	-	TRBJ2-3	CASSSLTPWAQYF	TGTGCCAGCAGTTCCCTCACTCCATGGGCGCAGTATTTT
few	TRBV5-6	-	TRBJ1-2	CASSPPTLNGRGYTF	TGTGCCAGCAGCCCCCCGACCCTAAATGGACGAGGCTACACCTTC
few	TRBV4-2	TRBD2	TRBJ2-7	CASSPGTSGRSYEQYF	TGTGCCAGCAGCCCTGGGACTAGCGGGAGATCCTACGAGCAGTACTTC
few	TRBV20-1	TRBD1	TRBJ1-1	CSARQGAHTEAFF	TGCAGTGCTAGGCAGGGGGCTCACACTGAAGCTTTCTTT
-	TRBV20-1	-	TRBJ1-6	CSARRAESNSPLHF	TGCAGTGCTAGACGGGCGGAGAGTAATTCACCCCTCCACTTT
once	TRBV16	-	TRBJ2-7	CASSHGREQYF	TGTGCCAGCAGCCACGGACGCGAGCAGTACTTC
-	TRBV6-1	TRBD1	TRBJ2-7	CASSVGTVSYEQYF	TGTGCCAGCAGTGTAGGGACAGTCTCCTACGAGCAGTACTTC
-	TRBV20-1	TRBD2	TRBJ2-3	CSAVTSGRSPDTQYF	TGCAGTGCTGTTACTAGCGGGAGGAGCCCAGATACGCAGTATTTT
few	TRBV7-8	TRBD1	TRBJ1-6	CASSLATGDAYNSPLHF	TGTGCCAGCAGCTTAGCTACAGGGGACGCCTATAATTCACCCCTCCACTTT
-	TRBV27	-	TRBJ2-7	CASSLRQEAYEQYF	TGTGCCAGCAGTTTGAGACAGGAAGCCTACGAGCAGTACTTC
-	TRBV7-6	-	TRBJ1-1	CASSLVGGGIGSTEAFF	TGTGCCAGCAGCTTAGTGGGTGGGGGGATCGGTTCGACTGAAGCTTTCTTT
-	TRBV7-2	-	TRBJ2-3	CASSSPGPLTDTQYF	TGTGCCAGCAGCTCACCGGGACCATTGACAGATACGCAGTATTTT
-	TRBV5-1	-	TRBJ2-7	CAVVMVGLEQYF	TGCGCCGTGGTGATGGTGGGCCTCGAGCAGTACTTC
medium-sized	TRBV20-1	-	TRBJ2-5	CSARGPGETQYF	TGCAGTGCCCGGGGGCCTGGAGAGACCCAGTACTTC
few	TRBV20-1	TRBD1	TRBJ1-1	CSARVEDRPYTEAFF	TGCAGTGCTAGAGTTGAGGACAGGCCTTACACTGAAGCTTTCTTT
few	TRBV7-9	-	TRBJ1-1	CASSLVPEANEAFF	TGTGCCAGCAGCTTGGTTCCAGAAGCTAATGAAGCTTTCTTT
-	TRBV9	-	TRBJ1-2	CASSAGFGYTF	TGTGCCAGCAGCGCCGGCTTTGGCTACACCTTC
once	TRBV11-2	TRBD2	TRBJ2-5	CASSVDGTREETQYF	TGTGCCAGCAGCGTAGATGGGACTAGAGAAGAGACCCAGTACTTC
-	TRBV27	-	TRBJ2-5	CAGSFLPRETQYF	TGTGCCGGCAGTTTTTTACCCCGGGAGACCCAGTACTTC